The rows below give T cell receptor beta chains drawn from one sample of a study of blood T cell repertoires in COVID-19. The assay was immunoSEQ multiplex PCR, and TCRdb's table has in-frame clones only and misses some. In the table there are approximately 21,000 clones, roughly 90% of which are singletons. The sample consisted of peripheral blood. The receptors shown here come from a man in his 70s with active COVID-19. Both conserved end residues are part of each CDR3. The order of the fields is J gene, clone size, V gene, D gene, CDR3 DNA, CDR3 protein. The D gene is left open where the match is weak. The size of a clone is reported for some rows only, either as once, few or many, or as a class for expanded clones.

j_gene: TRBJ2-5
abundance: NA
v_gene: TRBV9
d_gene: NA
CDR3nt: TGTGCCAGCAGCGTAGATTTGGGCGGGGCCCAAGAGACCCAGTACTTC
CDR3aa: CASSVDLGGAQETQYF

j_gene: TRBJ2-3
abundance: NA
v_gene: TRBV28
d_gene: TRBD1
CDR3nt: TGTGCCAGCAGTTCGACAGGGGTTAGCACAGATACGCAGTATTTT
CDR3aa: CASSSTGVSTDTQYF

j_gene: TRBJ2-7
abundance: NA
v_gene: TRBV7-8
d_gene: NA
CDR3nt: TGTGCCAGCAGCTTATTGGGTAGCGGAGCGACCTACGAGCAGTACTTC
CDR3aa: CASSLLGSGATYEQYF

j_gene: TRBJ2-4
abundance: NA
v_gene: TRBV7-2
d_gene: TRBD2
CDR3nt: TGTGCCAGCAGCCCGGGACTAGCGGGATGGGCCAAAAACATTCAGTACTTC
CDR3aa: CASSPGLAGWAKNIQYF

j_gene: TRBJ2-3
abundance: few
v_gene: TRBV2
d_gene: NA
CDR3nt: TGTGCCATTCGGACTTTTTCTAGCACAGATACGCAGTATTTT
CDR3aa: CAIRTFSSTDTQYF

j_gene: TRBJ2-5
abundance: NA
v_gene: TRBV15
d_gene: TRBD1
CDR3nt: TGTGCCACCAGCAGGGGACAGAGCCAAGAGACCCAGTACTTC
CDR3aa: CATSRGQSQETQYF

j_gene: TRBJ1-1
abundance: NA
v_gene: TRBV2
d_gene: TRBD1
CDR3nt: TGTGCCAGCAGATTTTCGCTTACAGGGGCGGACACTGAAGCTTTCTTT
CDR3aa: CASRFSLTGADTEAFF

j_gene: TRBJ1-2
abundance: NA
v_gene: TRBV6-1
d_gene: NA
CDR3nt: TGTGCCAGCAGTGAATTCCGGGACTCTAACTATGGCTACACCTTC
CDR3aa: CASSEFRDSNYGYTF

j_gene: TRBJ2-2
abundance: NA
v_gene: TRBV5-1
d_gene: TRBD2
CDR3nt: TGCGCCAGCAGCTTGAGCGGGGGGTACACCGGGGAGCTGTTTTTT
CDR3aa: CASSLSGGYTGELFF

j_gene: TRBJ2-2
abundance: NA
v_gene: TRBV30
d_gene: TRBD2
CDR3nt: TGTGCCTGGATGGGGCAACTAGCGGCCCGTGGGGAGCTGTTTTTT
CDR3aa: CAWMGQLAARGELFF